This T cell receptor beta chain came from a study of T-cell memory formation after mild COVID-19. Study-wide results and limits: Detection of some responders pre-infection suggested pre-existing cross-reactive memory T cells participated.

There are a few counts of this clonotype. The antigen is unknown. CDR3 length equals 16 residues. Trimming removed 4 bases from V and 2 bases from J, with 17 bases in between. Germline V gene sequence: CDR1 LGHNA, CDR2 YSLEER. 5'RACE with constant-segment primers yielded barcoded, UMI-tagged TCR alpha and TCR beta cDNA libraries. TCRdb ran MiXCR on the 5' RACE reads and lists one entry per CDR3 protein. The sample includes 250,000 to 300,000 distinct CDR3 sequences, about a sixth of them seen just once. V gene TRBV4-3 combines with J gene TRBJ1-2, with D maybe TRBD1 (6 bases). Sequencing input: PBMCs or a T cell subset sorted from them (not recorded which). The sequence came from a young man who had mild COVID-19 (a few samples of this study predate the infection). Cell type and time point are not known. The CDR3 DNA reads TGCGCCAGCAGCCGCGGAGGGGTACAGGGAAACTATGGCTACACCTTC. It yields the protein CASSRGGVQGNYGYTF.